What follows are 17 T cell receptor beta chains derived from one specimen sequenced in a study of T-cell reconstitution after alpha-beta-depleted transplantation in children. Library preparation (for TCRbeta) was performed with unique molecular identifiers. TCRdb itself ran the PCR reads through MiXCR, one entry per CDR3 protein. The table shows about 580,000 distinct CDR3 sequences, with more than 20% occurring only once. The sequencing here drew on PBMCs, taken before TCRalphabeta/CD19-depleted stem cell transplant. The receptors were sampled from a boy less than two years old with Wiskott-Aldrich syndrome, due to receive a stem cell transplant.

CDR3 sequence: CASSQHQANEKLFF. As DNA, the CDR3 is TGTGCCAGCAGCCAGCACCAGGCTAATGAAAAACTGTTTTTT. The gene calls are TRBV3-1 and TRBJ1-4; D uncertain. The CDR3 sequence is 14 residues long. The germline V gene encodes CDR1 LGHDT and CDR2 YNNKEL (reference sequence). V dropped 3 bases and J dropped 3 bases, with 8 bases sitting between them.

This clonotype was picked up a small number of times. This sequence joins TRBV2 and TRBJ2-7; D not resolved. CDR3 size: 12 residues. Per the germline V gene, CDR1 is SNHLY and CDR2 is FYNNEI. V lost 3 bases and J lost 4, with 7 bases in between. This CDR3 is CASSEYTYEQYF. The CDR3 DNA is TGTGCCAGCAGTGAGTATACTTACGAGCAGTACTTC.

The chain links TRBV29-1 to TRBJ2-3; unclear D gene. The CDR3 is 15 amino acids. Germline assignment: CDR1 SQVTM and CDR2 ANQGSEA. V was shortened by 3 bases and J by 6 bases, with 19 bases between the two germline ends. The CDR3 loop reads CSVEPLSDIFDTQYF. The CDR3 DNA reads as TGCAGCGTTGAGCCGCTTTCTGATATTTTCGATACGCAGTATTTT.

In this sample, this clonotype turned up a few times. The chain is built from TRBV27 and TRBJ2-7; 9 positions agree with TRBD1. The CDR3 runs 14 residues. Germline V gene sequence: CDR1 MNHEY, CDR2 SMNVEV (reference sequence). V lost 6 bases, J lost 7 bases, and 10 bases stayed unmatched. CDR3 sequence (DNA): TGTGCCAGCAGGCGGACAGGGGTGGCAGGAGAGCAGTACTTC. Its translation: CASRRTGVAGEQYF.

The chain recombines TRBV6-6 with TRBJ1-1; D gene ambiguous. V lost 2 bases to trimming and J lost 1 base, with 5 bases between them. Germline CDR1 and CDR2: MNHNY and SVGAGI (reference sequence). The CDR3 is 13 residues long. As DNA, the CDR3 is TGTGCCAGCAGTTACGGGCAGAACACTGAAGCTTTCTTT. It encodes CASSYGQNTEAFF.

The chain recombines TRBV14 with TRBJ2-7, with D tentatively TRBD2 (6 bases). V dropped 4 bases and J dropped 3 bases, with 16 bases sitting between them. This CDR3 has 15 amino acids. The germline CDR1 and CDR2 sequences are SGHDN and FVKESK. The CDR3 sequence: CASSPLGLLGYEQYF. CDR3 DNA sequence: TGTGCCAGCAGCCCTTTGGGACTGCTAGGCTACGAGCAGTACTTC.

This clonotype was picked up a small number of times. The chain has TRBV12-3 or TRBV12-4 and TRBJ2-7, with D unresolved. Trimming took off 5 bases at V and 3 bases at J, with 11 bases between the two ends. The CDR3 contains 13 residues. For the CDR3, the DNA is TGTGCCAGCAGTCCTTCCCCGATCTACGAGCAGTACTTC. It yields the protein CASSPSPIYEQYF.

This clonotype was seen a few times. This sequence joins TRBV20-1 and TRBJ2-3; weak D call: TRBD1 (6 bases). This CDR3 contains 16 residues. V was shortened by 5 bases and J by 4 bases, with 22 bases between the two germline ends. CDR1 and CDR2 from the germline V gene are DFQATT and SNEGSKA (reference sequence). The CDR3 DNA sequence: TGCAGTGCTTCCGACAGGCCCCGAAGACGCGCAGATACGCAGTATTTT. It yields the protein CSASDRPRRRADTQYF.

The V gene is TRBV18, the J gene TRBJ2-7; D gene uncertain. This CDR3 region has 13 residues. V was cut by 1 base and J by 2 bases, with 6 bases left in between. Germline-derived CDR1 and CDR2 are KGHSH and LQKENI. The CDR3 reads CASSPRDTYEQYF. The CDR3 nucleotides are TGTGCCAGCTCACCACGTGACACCTACGAGCAGTACTTC.

The V and J genes are TRBV20-1 and TRBJ2-1; TRBD2 agrees at 12 bases. The CDR3 spans 17 residues. V lost 0 bases, J lost 6 bases, and 9 bases stayed unmatched. The V gene's germline CDR1 is DFQATT and CDR2 SNEGSKA (reference sequence). CDR3 coding DNA: TGCAGTGCTAGAGATAGTGGGCCTAGCGGGGGGGTCAATGAGCAGTTCTTC. Translation: CSARDSGPSGGVNEQFF.

This clonotype was detected only a few times. This chain uses TRBV24-1 with TRBJ2-3; no clear D. The germline gives CDR1 KGHDR, CDR2 SFDVKD. This CDR3 comprises 11 residues. V dropped 5 bases and J dropped 5 bases, with 4 bases sitting between them. The CDR3 reads CATSAGDTQYF. DNA of the CDR3: TGTGCCACCAGTGCGGGAGATACGCAGTATTTT.

This clonotype has a count of ten or more. The chain carries TRBV29-1 and TRBJ2-7, with 10 bases fitting TRBD1. This CDR3 has 12 residues. Germline CDR1 is SQVTM and CDR2 is ANQGSEA. The CDR3 reads CSVGQGDNEQYF. CDR3 sequence (DNA): TGCAGTGTCGGACAGGGGGACAACGAGCAGTACTTC.

V and J are TRBV7-2 and TRBJ2-1; 7 bases are a match to TRBD1. J was trimmed by 10 bases and V by 5 bases; bases with no gene match: 11. CDR1 SGHTA and CDR2 FQGNSA come from the germline V gene. The CDR3 runs to 14 residues. The CDR3 here is CASSPLSGGIEQFF. The CDR3 DNA reads as TGTGCCAGCAGCCCCCTCTCAGGGGGTATCGAGCAGTTCTTC.

This sequence joins TRBV12-3 or TRBV12-4 and TRBJ1-2; D is perhaps TRBD1 (6 bases). The length of the CDR3 is 12 residues. V lost 8 bases and J lost 8, with 15 bases in between. CDR3 bases: TGTGCCAGCGGCAGGGGACCGTCGGGCTACACCTTC. This gives the protein CASGRGPSGYTF.

This clonotype was observed a handful of times. This chain links TRBV7-8 with TRBJ2-5; D perhaps matches TRBD2 (6 bases). Deletions cut 0 bases from V and 4 bases from J, with 15 bases between. CDR3 length: 16 residues. CDR1 SGHVS and CDR2 FQNEAQ come from the germline V gene. CDR3 coding DNA: TGTGCCAGCAGCTTAGCCACGACTAGTGGGGGAGAGACCCAGTACTTC. The encoded protein is CASSLATTSGGETQYF.

This clonotype appeared a few times. V is TRBV30 and J is TRBJ1-2; 7 nucleotides line up with TRBD1. The CDR3 consists of 13 residues. With 0 bases clipped from V and 5 bases from J, the junction kept 3 bases outside the gene matches. Germline V lookup: CDR1 GTSNPN, CDR2 SVGIG (reference sequence). The CDR3 DNA sequence: TGTGCCTGGAGTGTGGGGACAGCTTATGGCTACACCTTC. Protein product: CAWSVGTAYGYTF.

This chain joins TRBV3-1 and TRBJ2-3; 7 bases are a match to TRBD1. Trimming removed 3 bases from V and 5 bases from J; junction bases left unmatched: 17. Per germline, CDR1 LGHDT and CDR2 YNNKEL (reference sequence). The CDR3 is made up of 18 amino acids. CDR3 bases: TGTGCCAGCAGCCACCAAGATGGGGTGAGGACAGGCGAAGATACGCAGTATTTT. This codes for CASSHQDGVRTGEDTQYF.